This is a list of T cell receptor beta chains from one sample in a study of early T cells in non-severe SARS-CoV-2 infection. Each CDR3 protein is one row after TCRdb ran MiXCR on the 5' RACE reads. The table records tens of thousands of distinct CDR3 sequences, approximately 6.1% of them present only once. Sequenced here: whole blood, sampled at baseline. Source of these receptors: an adult who was a healthcare worker with PCR-confirmed SARS-CoV-2 infection or an uninfected control (not recorded which). The CDR3 runs from the conserved cysteine through the conserved F or W. Each record gives: J gene, clone size, V gene, D gene, CDR3 DNA, CDR3 protein. The D gene is left open where the match is weak. Size is omitted from some rows. Given values are once, few, many or a class for expanded clones.

>TRBJ2-7|many|TRBV27|-
TGTGCCAGCAGTTTAAAAAGTTCCTACGAGCAGTACTTC
CASSLKSSYEQYF
>TRBJ2-3|many|TRBV5-1|-
TGCGCCAGCAGCCGTAACACCTTTACTAGCACAGATACGCAGTATTTT
CASSRNTFTSTDTQYF
>TRBJ2-2|-|TRBV3-1|TRBD2
TGTGCCAGCAGCCGTAGCGGGTGGAACACCGGGGAGCTGTTTTTT
CASSRSGWNTGELFF
>TRBJ1-4|many|TRBV5-1|-
TGCGCCAGCAGCTTGGGCCTCAGGGCGGGTGATGAAAAACTGTTTTTT
CASSLGLRAGDEKLFF
>TRBJ1-6|many|TRBV25-1|TRBD1
TGTGCCAGCAGTGTCTCGGACAGGGGTTACTCACCCCTCCACTTT
CASSVSDRGYSPLHF
>TRBJ2-6|few|TRBV7-2|TRBD1
TGTGCCAGCAGCCCATCGGGGACAGGGGTCCTCTCTGGGGCCAACGTCCTGACTTTC
CASSPSGTGVLSGANVLTF
>TRBJ2-3|few|TRBV2|TRBD2
TGTGCCAGCGCCCGAGGTCGGGGGGGCACAGATACGCAGTATTTT
CASARGRGGTDTQYF
>TRBJ2-7|many|TRBV7-2|-
TGTGCCAGCAGCTTAGGTCAGATCTACGAGCAGTACTTC
CASSLGQIYEQYF
>TRBJ2-7|-|TRBV7-2|-
TGTGCCAGCAGCTCTGGTGATTGGGGTCCCTACGAGCAGTACTTC
CASSSGDWGPYEQYF
>TRBJ2-1|many|TRBV11-3|-
TGTGCCAGCAGCTTAGCTTTCGGGCAGAATGAGCAGTTCTTC
CASSLAFGQNEQFF
>TRBJ1-5|few|TRBV10-3|-
TGTGCCATCAGGAGGGTGGAAGGTCAGCCCCAGCATTTT
CAIRRVEGQPQHF
>TRBJ2-7|-|TRBV27|TRBD2
TGTGCCAGCACGAAGCGGACTAGCGGCTTCTTTTCCTACGAGCAGTACTTC
CASTKRTSGFFSYEQYF